This TCR beta chain derives from a study of T cells in Graves' hyperthyroidism and ophthalmopathy. Broader study findings: Peripheral blood also featured most of the thyroid clonotypes expanded above 0.001. The model identified upcoming ophthalmopathy a median approximately seven months ahead of onset.

From germline, CDR1 is MGHRA and CDR2 YSYEKL. J was trimmed by 3 bases and V by 4 bases; bases with no gene match: 7. CDR3 length: 15 residues. Each patient was aged 18 to 65 and had newly diagnosed hyperthyroidism of under 2 months' duration. Those patients with uncontrolled infection, other autoimmune disease, pregnancy or lactation were excluded. There were TCR beta CDR3 regions amplified from RNA transcripts. First-round RT-PCR with HTBI primers amplified the TCR CDR3 region. Each CDR3 protein gets one entry after TCRdb re-called the multiplex PCR reads with MiXCR. There are 300,000 to 500,000 distinct CDR3 sequences in the sample; approximately 15% occur only once, and 30% to 35% lies in the top ten. A note on this clonotype: Its antigen is as yet unknown.

The clonotype was recovered from a woman aged 30 to 39 with Graves' hyperthyroidism. Material: blood. The chain recombines TRBV4-1 with TRBJ2-5; TRBD2 matches 8 bases. DNA for the CDR3: TGCGCCAGCAGCCCGACTGGGACTAGGGAAGAGACCCAGTACTTC. It yields the protein CASSPTGTREETQYF.